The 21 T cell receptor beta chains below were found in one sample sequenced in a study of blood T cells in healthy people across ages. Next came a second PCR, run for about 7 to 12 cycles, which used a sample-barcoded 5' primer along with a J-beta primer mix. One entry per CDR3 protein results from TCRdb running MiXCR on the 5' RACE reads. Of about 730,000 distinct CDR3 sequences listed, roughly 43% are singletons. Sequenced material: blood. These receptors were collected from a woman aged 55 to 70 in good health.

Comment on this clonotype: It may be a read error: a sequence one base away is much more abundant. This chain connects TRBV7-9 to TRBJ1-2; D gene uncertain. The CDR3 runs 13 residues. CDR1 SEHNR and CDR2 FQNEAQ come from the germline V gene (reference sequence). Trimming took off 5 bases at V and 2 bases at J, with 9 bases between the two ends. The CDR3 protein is CASSVSTNYGYTF. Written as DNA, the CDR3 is TGTGCCAGCAGCGTAAGTACAAACTATGGCTACACCTTC.

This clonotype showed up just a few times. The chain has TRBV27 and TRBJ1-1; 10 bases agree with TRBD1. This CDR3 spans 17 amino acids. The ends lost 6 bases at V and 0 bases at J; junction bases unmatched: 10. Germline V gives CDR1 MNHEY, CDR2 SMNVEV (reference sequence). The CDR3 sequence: CASSPDRGRSMNTEAFF. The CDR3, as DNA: TGTGCCAGCAGCCCTGACAGGGGGCGATCCATGAACACTGAAGCTTTCTTT.

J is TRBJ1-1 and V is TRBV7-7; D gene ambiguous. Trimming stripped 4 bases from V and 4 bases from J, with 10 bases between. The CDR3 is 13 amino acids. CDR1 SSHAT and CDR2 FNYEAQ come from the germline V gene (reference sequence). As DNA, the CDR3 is TGTGCCAGCAGCTCATCGGAGTCCACTGAAGCTTTCTTT. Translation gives CASSSSESTEAFF. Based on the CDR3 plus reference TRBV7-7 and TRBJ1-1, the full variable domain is GAGVSQSPRYKVTKRGQDVTLRCDPISSHATLYWYQQALGQGPEFLTYFNYEAQPDKSGLPSDRFSAERPEGSISTLTIQRTEQRDSAMYRCASSSSESTEAFFGQGTRLTVV.

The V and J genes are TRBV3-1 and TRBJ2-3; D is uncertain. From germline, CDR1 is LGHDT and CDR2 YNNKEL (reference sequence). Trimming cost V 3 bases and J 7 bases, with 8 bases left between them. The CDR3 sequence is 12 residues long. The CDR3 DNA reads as TGTGCCAGCAGCCACGAGGATTATACGCAGTATTTT. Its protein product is CASSHEDYTQYF.

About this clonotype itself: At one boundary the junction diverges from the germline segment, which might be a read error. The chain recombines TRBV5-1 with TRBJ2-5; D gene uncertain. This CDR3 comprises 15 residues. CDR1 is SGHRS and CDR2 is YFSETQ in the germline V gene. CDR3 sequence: CASGLIAVPRETQYF. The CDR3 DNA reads TGCGCCAGCGGCTTGATAGCAGTCCCCCGGGAGACCCAGTACTTC. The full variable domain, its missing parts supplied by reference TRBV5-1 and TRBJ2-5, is KAGVTQTPRYLIKTRGQQVTLSCSPISGHRSVSWYQQTPGQGLQFLFEYFSETQRNKGNFPGRFSGRQFSNSRSEMNVSTLELGDSALYLCASGLIAVPRETQYFGPGTRLLVL.

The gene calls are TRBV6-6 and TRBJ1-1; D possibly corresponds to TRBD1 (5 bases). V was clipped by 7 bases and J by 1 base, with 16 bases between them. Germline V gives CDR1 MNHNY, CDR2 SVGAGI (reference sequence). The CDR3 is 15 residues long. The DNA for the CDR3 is TGTGCCAGCACCCAACGGGACGGAACGAACACTGAAGCTTTCTTT. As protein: CASTQRDGTNTEAFF.

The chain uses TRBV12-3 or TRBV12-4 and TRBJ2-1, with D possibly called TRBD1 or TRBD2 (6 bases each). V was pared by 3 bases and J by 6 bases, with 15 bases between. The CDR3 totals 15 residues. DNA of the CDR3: TGTGCCAGCAGTTTGATAGGGGGGTCTGGCAATGAGCAGTTCTTC. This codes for CASSLIGGSGNEQFF.

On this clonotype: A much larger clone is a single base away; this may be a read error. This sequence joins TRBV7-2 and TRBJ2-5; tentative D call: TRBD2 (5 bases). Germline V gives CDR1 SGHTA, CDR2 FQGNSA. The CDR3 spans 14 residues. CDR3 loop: CASSVAQWGETQYF. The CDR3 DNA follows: TGTGCCAGCAGCGTAGCGCAATGGGGAGAGACCCAGTACTTC.

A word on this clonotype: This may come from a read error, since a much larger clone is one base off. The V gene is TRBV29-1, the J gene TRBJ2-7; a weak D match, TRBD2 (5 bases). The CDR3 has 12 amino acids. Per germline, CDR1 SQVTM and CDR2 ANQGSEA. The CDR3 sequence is CSVGGGAYGQYF. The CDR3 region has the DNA TGCAGCGTTGGAGGAGGAGCCTACGGGCAGTACTTC.

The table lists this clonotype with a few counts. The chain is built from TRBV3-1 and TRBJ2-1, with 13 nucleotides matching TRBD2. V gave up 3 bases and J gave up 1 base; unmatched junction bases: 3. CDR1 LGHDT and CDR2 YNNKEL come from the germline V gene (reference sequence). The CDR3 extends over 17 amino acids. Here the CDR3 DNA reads TGTGCCAGCAGCCAGCCGGGACTAGCGGGGTCCTACAATGAGCAGTTCTTC. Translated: CASSQPGLAGSYNEQFF.

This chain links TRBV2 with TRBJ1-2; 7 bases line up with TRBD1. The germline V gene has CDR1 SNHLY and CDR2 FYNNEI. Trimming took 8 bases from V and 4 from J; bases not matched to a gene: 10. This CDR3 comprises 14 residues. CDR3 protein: CASLQGQTPYGYTF. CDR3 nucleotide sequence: TGTGCCAGCCTCCAGGGACAGACCCCCTATGGCTACACCTTC.

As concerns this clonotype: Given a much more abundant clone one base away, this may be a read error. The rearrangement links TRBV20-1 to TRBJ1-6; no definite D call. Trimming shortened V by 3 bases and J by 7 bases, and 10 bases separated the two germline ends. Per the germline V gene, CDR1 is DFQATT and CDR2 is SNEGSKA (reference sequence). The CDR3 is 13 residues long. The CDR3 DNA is TGCAGTGCTAGGAGCTGGTCAAATTCACCCCTCCACTTT. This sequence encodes CSARSWSNSPLHF.

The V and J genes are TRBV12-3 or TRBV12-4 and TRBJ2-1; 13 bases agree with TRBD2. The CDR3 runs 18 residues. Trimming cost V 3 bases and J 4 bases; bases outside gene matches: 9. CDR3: CASSFLTSGRASYNEQFF. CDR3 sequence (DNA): TGTGCCAGCAGTTTCCTCACTAGCGGGAGGGCCTCATACAATGAGCAGTTCTTC.

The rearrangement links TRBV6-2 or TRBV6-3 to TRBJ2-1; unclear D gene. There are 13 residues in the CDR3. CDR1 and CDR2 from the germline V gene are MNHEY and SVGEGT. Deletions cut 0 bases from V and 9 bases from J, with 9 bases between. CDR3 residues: CASSYSKQFEQFF. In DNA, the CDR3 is TGTGCCAGCAGTTACTCGAAACAGTTTGAGCAGTTCTTC.

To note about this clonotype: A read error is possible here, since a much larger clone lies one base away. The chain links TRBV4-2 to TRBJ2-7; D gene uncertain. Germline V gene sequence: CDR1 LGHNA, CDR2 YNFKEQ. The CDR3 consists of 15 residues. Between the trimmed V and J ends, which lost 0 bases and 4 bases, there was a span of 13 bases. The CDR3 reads CASSQDGIPPYEQYF. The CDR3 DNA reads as TGTGCCAGCAGCCAAGATGGTATACCCCCATACGAGCAGTACTTC.

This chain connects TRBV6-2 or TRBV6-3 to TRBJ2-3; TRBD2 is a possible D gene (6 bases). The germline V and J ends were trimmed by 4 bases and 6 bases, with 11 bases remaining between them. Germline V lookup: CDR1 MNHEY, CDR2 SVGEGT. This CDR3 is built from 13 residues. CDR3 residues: CASSWTGVDTQYF. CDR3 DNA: TGTGCCAGCAGTTGGACGGGAGTTGATACGCAGTATTTT.

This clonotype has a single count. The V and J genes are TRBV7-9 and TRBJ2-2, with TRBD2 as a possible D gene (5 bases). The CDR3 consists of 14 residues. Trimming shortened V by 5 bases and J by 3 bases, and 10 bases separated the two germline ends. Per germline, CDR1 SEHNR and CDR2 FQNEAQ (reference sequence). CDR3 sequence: CASSETGYTGELFF. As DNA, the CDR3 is TGTGCCAGCAGCGAAACGGGGTACACCGGGGAGCTGTTTTTT.

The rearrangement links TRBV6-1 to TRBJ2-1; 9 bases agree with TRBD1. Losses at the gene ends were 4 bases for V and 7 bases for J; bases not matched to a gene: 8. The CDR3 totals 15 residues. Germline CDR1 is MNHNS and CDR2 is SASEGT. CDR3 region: CASSAFGQGTNEQFF. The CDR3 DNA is TGTGCCAGCAGTGCCTTTGGACAGGGGACGAATGAGCAGTTCTTC.

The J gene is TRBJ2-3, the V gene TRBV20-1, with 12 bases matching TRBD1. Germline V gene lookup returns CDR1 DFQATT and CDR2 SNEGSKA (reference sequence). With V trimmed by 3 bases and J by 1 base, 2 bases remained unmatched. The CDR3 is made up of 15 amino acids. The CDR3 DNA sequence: TGCAGTGCTAGTGGGGACAGGGGGCGCACAGATACGCAGTATTTT. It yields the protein CSASGDRGRTDTQYF.

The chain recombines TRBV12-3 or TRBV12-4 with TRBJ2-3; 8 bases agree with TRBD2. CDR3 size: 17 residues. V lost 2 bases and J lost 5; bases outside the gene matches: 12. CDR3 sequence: CASSLFAGGFLGDTQYF. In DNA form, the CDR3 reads TGTGCCAGCAGTTTATTTGCGGGAGGCTTTCTCGGAGATACGCAGTATTTT.

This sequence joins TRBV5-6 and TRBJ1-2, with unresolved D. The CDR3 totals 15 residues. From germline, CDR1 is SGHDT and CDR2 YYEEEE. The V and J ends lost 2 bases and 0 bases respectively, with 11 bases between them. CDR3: CASSLSGDSNYGYTF. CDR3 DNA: TGTGCCAGCAGCTTATCGGGAGACTCTAACTATGGCTACACCTTC.